This T cell receptor (beta chain) emerged from a study of T-cell memory formation after mild COVID-19. Turning to the study itself: TCR clusters were mostly donor specific. Broader study findings: Cross-reactive memory seemingly joined, as some responding clones were found in pre-infection memory. Day 37-peaking second-wave clones had unconfirmed SARS-CoV-2 specificity.

MiXCR was run by TCRdb on the 5' RACE reads, yielding one entry per CDR3 protein. This table has about 100,000 distinct CDR3 sequences, approximately 10% appearing once. In this sample, this clonotype turned up a few times. Its antigen remains unidentified. The ends lost 7 bases at V and 0 bases at J; junction bases unmatched: 15. The CDR3 extends over 18 amino acids. The germline V gene has CDR1 SGHTA and CDR2 FQGNSA. This sequence originates from a man between 18 and 29 years old who had mild COVID-19 (a few samples of this study predate the infection). Cell type and time point are not known. The rearrangement uses TRBV7-2 and TRBJ1-3; 7 bases are shared with TRBD1. The sequencing input was PBMCs or a T cell subset sorted from them (not recorded which). The CDR3 bases are TGTGCCAGCACCCTTAACCCCGGGGGGGACAGCTCTGGAAACACCATATATTTT. Encoded protein: CASTLNPGGDSSGNTIYF.